This T cell receptor beta chain appears in the sequencing data of a study of CD8+CD57+ T cells in acquired aplastic anemia. Background on the study: Yields of DNA that came from sorted CD4+ and CD8+ cells averaged roughly 3.2 ug.

Comment on this clonotype: The antigen remains undetermined.

After removal of 5 bases from V and 3 bases from J, the junction contained 8 bases not matched to a gene. Germline values: CDR1 SGHVS, CDR2 FQNEAQ. The CDR3 consists of 15 residues. Study-level results: Patients and healthy controls showed no significant CD8+ Simpson's diversity difference.

The sequenced patients had an expansion of CD8+CD57+ cells seen by flow cytometry. The template used for profiling TCR beta VDJ and CDR3 was genomic DNA. TCRdb re-analysed the reads in MiXCR, keeping a single row per CDR3 protein. The sample records about 180,000 distinct CDR3 sequences, 55% to 65% being singletons. The sequencing sample was made of sorted CD4+, CD8+, or CD8+CD57+ T cells (not recorded which) from PBMCs. The TCR was taken from a human donor with aplastic anemia. The V and J genes are TRBV7-8 and TRBJ2-7, with 9 bases aligning to TRBD1. CDR3 protein: CASSQNRDRVYEQYF. The CDR3 nucleotides are TGTGCCAGCAGCCAGAACCGGGACAGGGTCTACGAGCAGTACTTC.